The 27 T cell receptor beta chains below were found in one sample sequenced in a study of blood T cell repertoires in COVID-19. TCRdb's copy holds only in-frame clones and misses some; the assay was immunoSEQ multiplex PCR. The sample has about 130,000 clones; 70% to 85% are singletons. The sample comprised PBMCs or T cells enriched from blood (not recorded which). These receptors all stem from a man aged 45 to 65 who had recovered from COVID-19.

The sample holds one count of this clone. The chain combines TRBV4-3 with TRBJ2-2; perhaps TRBD1 as D (6 bases). The CDR3 runs to 13 residues. The germline V gene encodes CDR1 LGHNA and CDR2 YSLEER. The germline V and J ends were trimmed by 6 bases and 6 bases, with 11 bases remaining between them. In nucleotides, the CDR3 is TGCGCCAGCAGGAAACAGGGATCCGGGGAGCTGTTTTTT. Its protein product is CASRKQGSGELFF.

V usage is TRBV12-3 or TRBV12-4 and J usage is TRBJ1-6; no definite D call. V dropped 5 bases and J dropped 12 bases, with 11 bases sitting between them. The CDR3 loop spans 12 amino acids. The CDR3, as DNA: TGTGCCAGCAGTATCCGCGATGGACCCCTCCACTTT. Amino acid sequence: CASSIRDGPLHF.

The V gene is TRBV24-1, the J gene TRBJ2-1, with D perhaps matching TRBD1 (5 bases). CDR1 KGHDR and CDR2 SFDVKD come from the germline V gene. This CDR3 region has 13 residues. Deletions cut 4 bases from V and 10 bases from J, with 13 bases between. This chain's CDR3 is CATSDPRAWEQFF. CDR3 nucleotide sequence: TGTGCCACCAGTGACCCCAGGGCGTGGGAGCAGTTCTTC.

The gene calls are TRBV23-1 and TRBJ2-7; tentative D call: TRBD1 (5 bases). TRBV23-1 qualifies as an ORF whose function is uncertain. V was shortened by 3 bases and J by 0 bases, with 15 bases between the two germline ends. CDR3 length equals 16 residues. For the CDR3, the DNA is TGCGCCAGCAGTCATTTCTCAAACAGGTTCTCCTACGAGCAGTACTTC. Its protein is CASSHFSNRFSYEQYF.

This clone was detected once. One end of the junction fails to match germline, which may point to a read error. The chain combines TRBV9 with TRBJ1-6, with a possible D match to TRBD1 (6 bases). Germline V gene sequence: CDR1 SGDLS, CDR2 YYNGEE. CDR3 size: 14 residues. The CDR3 nucleotides read TGTACCAGCAGCGTAGTAGGGGGTGATTCACCCCTCCACTTT. Translating gives CTSSVVGGDSPLHF.

This chain uses TRBV9 with TRBJ2-1; 11 positions agree with TRBD2. The J segment lost 5 bases and the V segment lost 2 bases, leaving 3 bases of the junction unmatched. The CDR3 extends over 15 amino acids. The germline CDR1 and CDR2 sequences are SGDLS and YYNGEE. This CDR3 reads CASSVGLAVHNEQFF. The CDR3 region has the DNA TGTGCCAGCAGCGTGGGACTAGCGGTACACAATGAGCAGTTCTTC.

This chain joins TRBV3-1 (or the pseudogene TRBV3-2) and TRBJ1-5; 8 positions match TRBD1. Germline V lookup: CDR1 LGHDT, CDR2 YNNKEL (reference sequence). The CDR3 is 15 residues long. The J segment lost 6 bases and the V segment lost 4 bases, leaving 8 bases of the junction unmatched. The CDR3: CASSLGTGSTQPQHF. The CDR3 region has the DNA TGTGCCAGCAGCCTAGGGACAGGTTCTACTCAGCCCCAGCATTTT.

The chain uses TRBV9 and TRBJ1-3; D ambiguous. Per the germline V gene, CDR1 is SGDLS and CDR2 is YYNGEE. V was trimmed by 4 bases and J by 3 bases, leaving 20 bases between them. This CDR3 has 17 residues. CDR3 DNA sequence: TGTGCCAGCAGCCCTCAGGAAGGAGGGTACCATGGAAACACCATATATTTT. Translating it yields CASSPQEGGYHGNTIYF.

In nucleotides, the CDR3 is TGTGCCAGCAGCCCGACGACAGGGGGGCCTACCGGGGAGCTGTTTTTT. Residues: CASSPTTGGPTGELFF. The J gene is TRBJ2-2, the V gene TRBV5-4, with TRBD1 identical over 9 bases. The trim removed 4 bases at V and 5 bases at J, leaving 9 bases unmatched. The CDR3 totals 16 residues. Looked up from germline, CDR1 is SGHNT and CDR2 is YYREEE (reference sequence). The full variable domain, rest sourced from reference TRBV5-4 and TRBJ2-2, is ETGVTQSPTHLIKTRGQQVTLRCSSQSGHNTVSWYQQALGQGPQFIFQYYREEENGRGNFPPRFSGLQFPNYSSELNVNALELDDSALYLCASSPTTGGPTGELFFGEGSRLTVL.

This clone was seen a single time. The chain is built from TRBV6-2 or TRBV6-3 and TRBJ2-1; 13 bases match TRBD2. CDR1 and CDR2 from the germline V gene are MNHEY and SVGEGT. V lost 6 bases and J lost 1; bases outside the gene matches: 6. This CDR3 region has 17 residues. CDR3 nucleotide sequence: TGTGCCAGCAGCTTGGGACTAGCGGGGATTTCCTACAATGAGCAGTTCTTC. Protein sequence: CASSLGLAGISYNEQFF.

The J gene is TRBJ1-2, the V gene TRBV19, with 10 bases fitting TRBD1. J lost 0 bases, V lost 8 bases, and 6 bases had no gene match. CDR1 LNHDA and CDR2 SQIVND come from the germline V gene (reference sequence). There are 15 residues in the CDR3. The CDR3 reads CASATGGITNYGYTF. In nucleotides, the CDR3 is TGTGCCAGTGCGACAGGGGGCATAACTAACTATGGCTACACCTTC. Full variable domain (remainder filled in from reference TRBV19 and TRBJ1-2): DGGITQSPKYLFRKEGQNVTLSCEQNLNHDAMYWYRQDPGQGLRLIYYSQIVNDFQKGDIAEGYSVSREKKESFPLTVTSAQKNPTAFYLCASATGGITNYGYTFGSGTRLTVV.

This sequence joins TRBV7-8 and TRBJ1-1; 8 positions agree with TRBD1. In germline, CDR1 is SGHVS, CDR2 FQNEAQ. Trimming at V came to 2 bases and at J to 4 bases, leaving 6 bases not matched to a gene. This CDR3 has 15 amino acids. The DNA of the CDR3 is TGTGCCAGCAGCTTAAGTACAGGGGGAGGCACTGAAGCTTTCTTT. Its protein product is CASSLSTGGGTEAFF.

CDR3 in DNA: TGTGCCAGCAGCTCCATGGCAGGGAATGGAAACACCATATATTTT. Translated, it gives CASSSMAGNGNTIYF. The chain uses TRBV9 and TRBJ1-3; TRBD1 might be the D (5 bases). V shed 4 bases and J shed 3 bases, with 14 bases lying between them. The germline gives CDR1 SGDLS, CDR2 YYNGEE. This CDR3 is built from 15 residues.

Note on this clone: One junction end disagrees with the germline gene, perhaps due to a read error. The rearrangement links TRBV5-4 to TRBJ2-5; D uncertain. Germline V gives CDR1 SGHNT, CDR2 YYREEE (reference sequence). The CDR3 loop spans 14 amino acids. The CDR3 nucleotides read TGTGCCAGCAGGTTGGAGACTGCGCTCGGGACCCAGTACTTC. Protein: CASRLETALGTQYF.

The table lists this clone with a few counts. The chain combines TRBV9 with TRBJ2-2; D might be TRBD2 (5 bases). V was trimmed by 4 bases and J by 5 bases, leaving 12 bases between them. This CDR3 has 14 residues. The V gene's germline CDR1 is SGDLS and CDR2 YYNGEE. CDR3 DNA sequence: TGTGCCAGCAGCCCCGTGTCGGGGACCGGGGAGCTGTTTTTT. Protein product: CASSPVSGTGELFF.

The chain carries TRBV7-6 and TRBJ2-2, with 10 nucleotides matching TRBD2. This CDR3 spans 16 amino acids. Looked up from germline, CDR1 is SGHVS and CDR2 is FNYEAQ. Trimming took 1 base from V and 7 from J; bases not matched to a gene: 6. In nucleotides, the CDR3 is TGTGCCAGCAGCTTAGACAGCGGGGGGGCCCACGGGGAGCTGTTTTTT. Amino acid sequence: CASSLDSGGAHGELFF. Based on the CDR3 plus reference TRBV7-6 and TRBJ2-2, the full variable domain is GAGVSQSPRYKVTKRGQDVALRCDPISGHVSLYWYRQALGQGPEFLTYFNYEAQQDKSGLPNDRFSAERPEGSISTLTIQRTEQRDSAMYRCASSLDSGGAHGELFFGEGSRLTVL.

The chain has TRBV3-1 (or the pseudogene TRBV3-2) and TRBJ1-1; no reliable D call. The CDR3 runs to 11 residues. Trimming stripped 8 bases from V and 5 bases from J, with 9 bases between. In germline, CDR1 is LGHDT, CDR2 YNNKEL (reference sequence). The CDR3 region is CASRRSTEAFF. DNA for the CDR3: TGTGCCAGCCGGAGGAGTACTGAAGCTTTCTTT.

The genes are TRBV5-4 and TRBJ2-1; 9 bases map to TRBD2. Losses at the gene ends were 1 base for V and 5 bases for J; bases not matched to a gene: 10. CDR3 length: 17 amino acids. Per the germline V gene, CDR1 is SGHNT and CDR2 is YYREEE (reference sequence). CDR3 sequence (DNA): TGTGCCAGCAGCTTGCCAAATAGCGGGGGAATGGACAATGAGCAGTTCTTC. It is translated as CASSLPNSGGMDNEQFF.

As to this clone: A read error may account for a junction end that differs from germline. The gene calls are TRBV7-7 and TRBJ2-1; possibly TRBD2 for D (6 bases). Per germline, CDR1 SSHAT and CDR2 FNYEAQ (reference sequence). The CDR3 has 16 amino acids. As DNA, the CDR3 is TGTGCTAGCAGCTTCTTCGCGGGGAATGGTTACAATGAGCAGTTCTTC. Residues: CASSFFAGNGYNEQFF.

This clone was detected only a few times. The genes are TRBV7-9 and TRBJ2-4; D is perhaps TRBD1 (5 bases). The CDR3 extends over 14 amino acids. V lost 3 bases, J lost 1 base, and 7 bases lay in between. Germline V gene sequence: CDR1 SEHNR, CDR2 FQNEAQ (reference sequence). The CDR3 region is CASSLAGAKNIQYF. The CDR3 nucleotides read TGTGCCAGCAGCTTGGCAGGGGCCAAAAACATTCAGTACTTC.

V gene TRBV5-1 combines with J gene TRBJ1-4, with 9 positions matching TRBD1. V shed 5 bases, J shed 5 bases, and the junction held 7 bases outside the gene matches. The CDR3 runs 15 residues. Germline CDR1 is SGHRS and CDR2 is YFSETQ. The CDR3 DNA sequence: TGCGCCAGCAGTTCCACAGGGGGCGGGAATGAAAAACTGTTTTTT. Protein product: CASSSTGGGNEKLFF.

The chain uses TRBV7-9 and TRBJ1-5; 7 nucleotides align to TRBD1. Germline-derived CDR1 and CDR2 are SEHNR and FQNEAQ (reference sequence). The CDR3 has 16 amino acids. J lost 4 bases, V lost 1 base, and 7 bases had no gene match. Here the CDR3 reads CASSLGNNRGNQPQHF. In DNA form, the CDR3 reads TGTGCCAGCAGCTTAGGGAATAACAGGGGTAATCAGCCCCAGCATTTT.

This chain joins TRBV5-1 and TRBJ1-1; 10 bases map to TRBD1. From germline, CDR1 is SGHRS and CDR2 YFSETQ. This CDR3 contains 17 residues. V gave up 3 bases and J gave up 0 bases; unmatched junction bases: 8. The DNA for the CDR3 is TGCGCCAGCAGCTCCTCAAGACAGGGGGCTATGAACACTGAAGCTTTCTTT. Translating it yields CASSSSRQGAMNTEAFF.

This rearrangement joins TRBV10-3 to TRBJ2-7, with TRBD1 identical over 10 bases. CDR3 length equals 14 residues. The V gene's germline CDR1 is ENHRY and CDR2 SYGVKD. V lost 3 bases and J lost 2; bases outside the gene matches: 1. Here the CDR3 DNA reads TGTGCCATCAGTGAAGGACAGGGGGCCTACGAGCAGTACTTC. This codes for CAISEGQGAYEQYF.

This chain connects TRBV6-2 or TRBV6-3 to TRBJ2-7; perhaps TRBD2 as D (6 bases). V gave up 0 bases and J gave up 0 bases, with 15 bases separating them. The germline CDR1 and CDR2 sequences are MNHEY and SVGEGT. This CDR3 spans 17 amino acids. The CDR3 nucleotides are TGTGCCAGCAGTTACTCAGTAAGGAGGGAAGGCTCCTACGAGCAGTACTTC. Amino acids: CASSYSVRREGSYEQYF.

J is TRBJ1-5 and V is TRBV5-6, with 9 bases fitting TRBD1. The CDR3 loop spans 14 amino acids. Germline CDR1 and CDR2: SGHDT and YYEEEE. Trimming removed 3 bases from V and 6 bases from J; junction bases left unmatched: 4. The chain's CDR3 is CASSWTGASQPQHF. The CDR3, as DNA: TGTGCCAGCAGCTGGACAGGGGCAAGTCAGCCCCAGCATTTT.

The chain joins TRBV2 to TRBJ2-7; the match to TRBD2 covers 15 bases. The CDR3 covers 17 residues. The germline CDR1 and CDR2 sequences are SNHLY and FYNNEI. J gave up 2 bases and V 6 bases, and 8 bases lay outside the gene matches. In DNA form, the CDR3 reads TGTGCCAGCAGGACCGGGACTAGCGGGGGGCGCGCCTACGAGCAGTACTTC. Its translation is CASRTGTSGGRAYEQYF.